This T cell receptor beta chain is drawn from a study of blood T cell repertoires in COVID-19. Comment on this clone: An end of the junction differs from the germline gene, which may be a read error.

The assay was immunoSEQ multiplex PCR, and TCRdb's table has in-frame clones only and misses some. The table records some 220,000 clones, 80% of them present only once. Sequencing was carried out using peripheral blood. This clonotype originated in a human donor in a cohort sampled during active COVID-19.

Here the CDR3 reads CASSKDRGRGGEQFF. CDR3 in DNA: TGTGCCAGCAGCAAAGACAGGGGCAGAGGGGGTGAGCAGTTCTTC. The V and J genes are TRBV4-2 and TRBJ2-1; 8 bases match TRBD1. This CDR3 is built from 15 residues. Germline-derived CDR1 and CDR2 are LGHNA and YNFKEQ.